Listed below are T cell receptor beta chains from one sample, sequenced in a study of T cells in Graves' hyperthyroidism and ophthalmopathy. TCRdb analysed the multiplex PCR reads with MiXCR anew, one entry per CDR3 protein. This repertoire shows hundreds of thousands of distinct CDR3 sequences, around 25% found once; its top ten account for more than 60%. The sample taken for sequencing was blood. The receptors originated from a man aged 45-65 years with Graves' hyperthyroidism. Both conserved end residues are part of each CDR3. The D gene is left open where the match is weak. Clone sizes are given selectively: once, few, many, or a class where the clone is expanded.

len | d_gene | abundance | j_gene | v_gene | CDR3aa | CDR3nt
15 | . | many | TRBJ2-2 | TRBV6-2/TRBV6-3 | CASTHSGTNTGELFF | TGTGCCAGCACCCACTCCGGGACAAACACCGGGGAGCTGTTTTTT
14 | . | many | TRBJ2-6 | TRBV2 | CASVGQPGANVLTF | TGTGCCAGCGTGGGACAACCCGGGGCCAACGTCCTGACTTTC
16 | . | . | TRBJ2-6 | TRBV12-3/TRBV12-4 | CASSPTGVSGANVLTF | TGTGCCAGCAGTCCGACAGGAGTCTCTGGGGCCAACGTCCTGACTTTC
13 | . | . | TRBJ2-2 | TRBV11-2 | CASRLGTTGELFF | TGTGCCAGCAGGTTGGGGACCACCGGGGAGCTGTTTTTT
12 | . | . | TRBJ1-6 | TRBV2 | CASKASGYPLHF | TGTGCCAGCAAGGCTAGCGGGTACCCCCTCCACTTT
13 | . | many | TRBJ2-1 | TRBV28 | CASSPIHFDEQFF | TGTGCCAGCAGCCCCATCCACTTCGATGAGCAGTTCTTC
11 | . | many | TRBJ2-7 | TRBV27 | CASRRGSEQYF | TGTGCCAGCAGGAGGGGCAGCGAGCAGTACTTC
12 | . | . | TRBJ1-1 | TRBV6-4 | CASSDGGGLAFF | TGTGCCAGCAGTGATGGTGGCGGTTTAGCTTTCTTT
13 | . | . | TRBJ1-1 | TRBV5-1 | CASSLGGNAEAFF | TGCGCCAGCAGCTTGGGGGGGAACGCTGAAGCTTTCTTT
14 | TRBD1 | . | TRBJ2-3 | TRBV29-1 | CSVGGQGSTDTQYF | TGCAGCGTTGGGGGACAGGGCAGCACAGATACGCAGTATTTT
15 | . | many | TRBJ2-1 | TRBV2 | CASSEALPAYNEQFF | TGTGCCAGCAGTGAAGCCCTCCCGGCATACAATGAGCAGTTCTTC
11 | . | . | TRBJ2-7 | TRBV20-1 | CSVTEDYEQYF | TGCAGTGTTACGGAGGACTACGAGCAGTACTTC
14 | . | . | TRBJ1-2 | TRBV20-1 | CSAAIPGTTYGYTF | TGCAGTGCGGCAATACCCGGGACCACCTATGGCTACACCTTC
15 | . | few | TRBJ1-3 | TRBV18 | CASSPVAGSGNTIYF | TGTGCCAGCTCACCAGTGGCAGGTTCTGGAAACACCATATATTTT
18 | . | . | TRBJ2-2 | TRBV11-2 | CASSLELSGTSNTGELFF | TGTGCCAGCAGCTTAGAGTTATCCGGGACCTCTAACACCGGGGAGCTGTTTTTT
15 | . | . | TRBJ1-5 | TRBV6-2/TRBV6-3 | CASGRDGGGNQPQHF | TGTGCCAGCGGGCGGGACGGGGGTGGCAATCAGCCCCAGCATTTT
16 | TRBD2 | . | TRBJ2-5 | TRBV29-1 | CSVRSLGLAGQETQYF | TGCAGCGTTAGGTCGCTAGGCCTAGCGGGCCAAGAGACCCAGTACTTC
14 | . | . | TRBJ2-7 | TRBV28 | CASSQETGSYEQYF | TGTGCCAGCAGCCAAGAGACAGGCTCCTACGAGCAGTACTTC
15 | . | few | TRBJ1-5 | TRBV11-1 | CASSSGSGSNQPQHF | TGTGCCAGCAGCTCTGGCTCTGGGAGCAATCAGCCCCAGCATTTT
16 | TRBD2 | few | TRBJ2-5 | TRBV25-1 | CASSVSRGLGQETQYF | TGTGCCAGCAGTGTTTCCAGAGGACTAGGACAAGAGACCCAGTACTTC
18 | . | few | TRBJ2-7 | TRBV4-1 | CASSQEPPSRVSSYEQYF | TGCGCCAGCAGCCAAGAGCCTCCCTCCCGGGTCTCCTCTTACGAGCAGTACTTC
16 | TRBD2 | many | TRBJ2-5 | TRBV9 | CASSVVGAGPGETQYF | TGTGCCAGCAGCGTAGTTGGAGCGGGACCTGGGGAGACCCAGTACTTC
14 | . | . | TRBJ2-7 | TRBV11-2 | CASSLAADAYEQYF | TGTGCCAGCAGCTTGGCAGCGGACGCCTACGAGCAGTACTTC
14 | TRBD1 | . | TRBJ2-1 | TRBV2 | CASTGTGQGNEQFF | TGTGCCAGCACCGGGACAGGGCAAGGGAATGAGCAGTTCTTC